This section outlines one T cell receptor beta chain sequence together with its context. Libraries were prepared by immunoSEQ multiplex PCR; TCRdb keeps only in-frame clonotypes and omits some of them. The table lists over 70,000 clones, roughly 80% of them singletons. The data were obtained in a study of blood T cell repertoires in COVID-19. Trimming took 3 bases from V and 1 from J, leaving 12 bases between them. CDR3 length: 15 residues. V usage is TRBV23-1 and J usage is TRBJ1-1; tentative D call: TRBD1 (6 bases). TRBV23-1 is treated as an ORF (open reading frame) with a function not yet certain. The TCR was taken from a man in his 70s who had recovered from COVID-19. What was sequenced was peripheral blood. Here the CDR3 DNA reads TGCGCCAGCAGTCACCACAGACAGGCGAACACTGAAGCTTTCTTT. Its protein is CASSHHRQANTEAFF.